The 31 T cell receptor beta chains reported below all come from one sample, sequenced in a study of CD8 T cells in Susac syndrome (dated by TCRdb to 2018 to 2020). The library came from the immunoSEQ multiplex PCR assay. RNA was extracted using the RNeasy kit, and roughly 0.5 to 1 ug of the RNA was reverse transcribed with random hexamers. TCRdb trimmed the raw reads at Q25, called clones with MiXCR and kept productive beta chains. Merged by CDR3 protein, the rows form single entries marked with the most common genes and DNA. For this sample the table gives over 150,000 distinct CDR3 sequences, of which 95% to 97% were detected only once. The ten largest clones capture around 0.12% of the sample. The sequencing sample was made of CD4+ T cells from PBMCs. Receptors were obtained from a human donor with Susac syndrome.

This chain links TRBV20-1 with TRBJ1-2; perhaps TRBD1 as D (5 bases). The CDR3 extends over 11 amino acids. V lost 5 bases and J 4 bases, leaving 8 bases between the germline ends. Germline V gene sequence: CDR1 DFQATT, CDR2 SNEGSKA (reference sequence). CDR3 residues: CSAYDSYGYTF. Here the CDR3 DNA reads TGCAGTGCTTACGACAGCTATGGCTACACCTTC.

The chain joins TRBV5-1 to TRBJ1-3; D is perhaps TRBD1 (5 bases). This CDR3 contains 13 residues. The germline CDR1 and CDR2 sequences are SGHRS and YFSETQ. The V and J ends lost 6 bases and 1 base respectively, with 8 bases between them. DNA for the CDR3: TGCGCCAGCAAACAGGAGTCTGGAAACACCATATATTTT. Translated: CASKQESGNTIYF.

The chain employs TRBV7-2 and TRBJ2-7, with 10 bases fitting TRBD2. V dropped 5 bases and J dropped 3; count of bases not matched to a gene: 7. Germline CDR1 and CDR2: SGHTA and FQGNSA. The CDR3 covers 15 residues. CDR3 DNA sequence: TGTGCCAGCAGCCCGGGACTAGCGTTGTTCTACGAGCAGTACTTC. It translates to CASSPGLALFYEQYF. The full variable domain, completed using reference TRBV7-2 and TRBJ2-7, is GAGVSQSPSNKVTEKGKDVELRCDPISGHTALYWYRQSLGQGLEFLIYFQGNSAPDKSGLPSDRFSAERTGGSVSTLTIQRTQQEDSAVYLCASSPGLALFYEQYFGPGTRLTVT.

The chain recombines TRBV18 with TRBJ1-6; the D is unclear. The germline V and J ends were trimmed by 1 base and 9 bases, with 13 bases remaining between them. The CDR3 totals 15 residues. Germline loops: CDR1 KGHSH, CDR2 LQKENI. CDR3 sequence (DNA): TGTGCCAGCTCACCACAGGAAACGATCGGTTCACCCCTCCACTTT. It is translated as CASSPQETIGSPLHF.

This clonotype was seen a few times. The CDR3 coding sequence is TGTGCCAGCAGCCAGGACCGGGACAGTTCCTACGAGCAGTACTTC. This codes for CASSQDRDSSYEQYF. The chain has TRBV4-2 and TRBJ2-7, with 7 bases that match TRBD1. The CDR3 length is 15 residues. V was clipped by 3 bases and J by 1 base; unmatched bases: 6. Per the germline V gene, CDR1 is LGHNA and CDR2 is YNFKEQ.

The chain joins TRBV27 to TRBJ2-7, with D perhaps TRBD1 (5 bases). The CDR3 loop spans 14 amino acids. Trimming removed 6 bases at V and 8 bases at J, with 20 bases between. The germline V gene encodes CDR1 MNHEY and CDR2 SMNVEV (reference sequence). The CDR3 DNA follows: TGTGCCAGCAGCCCCAGGGAAATCTCAGCGAAGCAGTACTTC. Its protein product is CASSPREISAKQYF.

This sequence joins TRBV30 and TRBJ2-3; no clear D gene. Germline V CDR1 and CDR2: GTSNPN, SVGIG (reference sequence). Between the trimmed V and J ends, which lost 3 bases and 5 bases, there was a span of 9 bases. The CDR3 spans 12 residues. The CDR3 spells CAWSRARDTQYF. In nucleotides, the CDR3 is TGTGCCTGGAGCCGTGCTAGAGATACGCAGTATTTT.

This clonotype was observed a single time. The chain is built from TRBV18 and TRBJ1-2; maybe TRBD1 (6 bases). This CDR3 is built from 14 residues. Trimming removed 3 bases from V and 8 bases from J, with 16 bases in between. The V gene's germline CDR1 is KGHSH and CDR2 LQKENI. CDR3 residues: CASSPNTLGGGYTF. CDR3 DNA sequence: TGTGCCAGCTCACCGAACACCCTAGGGGGAGGCTACACCTTC.

The chain carries TRBV20-1 and TRBJ2-5; 9 bases agree with TRBD2. CDR1 and CDR2 (germline): DFQATT, SNEGSKA (reference sequence). The CDR3 has 14 residues. After removal of 6 bases from V and 4 bases from J, the junction contained 9 bases not matched to a gene. The DNA of the CDR3 is TGCAGTGCCACCAAGCGGGAGGATTCAGAGACCCAGTACTTC. Translating it yields CSATKREDSETQYF.

J is TRBJ2-3 and V is TRBV15; D is undetermined. Germline CDR1 LNHNV, CDR2 YYDKDF (reference sequence). This CDR3 comprises 13 residues. Trimming shortened V by 0 bases and J by 6 bases, and 7 bases separated the two germline ends. Here the CDR3 reads CATSRDEGDTQYF. As DNA, the CDR3 is TGTGCCACCAGCAGAGACGAAGGGGATACGCAGTATTTT.

J is TRBJ2-1 and V is TRBV2; 9 bases line up with TRBD1. J lost 7 bases, V lost 6 bases, and 1 base had no gene match. The germline CDR1 and CDR2 sequences are SNHLY and FYNNEI. The CDR3 extends over 12 amino acids. The CDR3 region is CASRDRGNEQFF. The CDR3, as DNA: TGTGCCAGCAGGGACAGGGGAAATGAGCAGTTCTTC.

The V and J genes are TRBV7-9 and TRBJ2-1; either TRBD1 or TRBD2 may supply D (5 bases each). CDR3 size: 13 residues. V was cut by 10 bases and J by 3 bases, with 13 bases left in between. Germline CDR1 is SEHNR and CDR2 is FQNEAQ (reference sequence). In DNA form, the CDR3 reads TGTGCCACCGGGGCAGGGATCTACAATGAGCAGTTCTTC. Translating it yields CATGAGIYNEQFF.

This chain connects TRBV6-1 to TRBJ2-7, with TRBD1 matching over 7 bases. The ends lost 5 bases at V and 1 base at J; junction bases unmatched: 14. Looked up from germline, CDR1 is MNHNS and CDR2 is SASEGT. This CDR3 is built from 17 residues. The CDR3 coding sequence is TGTGCCAGCAGTCCCCGCCCGAGACAGGGAAAATCCTACGAGCAGTACTTC. Its protein is CASSPRPRQGKSYEQYF.

The chain has TRBV9 and TRBJ1-1, with D possibly TRBD1 on 5 matching bases. Trimming left V 0 bases short and J 1 base short, with 13 bases between. The CDR3 is 16 residues long. Germline V gene data show CDR1 as SGDLS and CDR2 as YYNGEE. Written as DNA, the CDR3 is TGTGCCAGCAGCGTAGGACCAGGGTTAGGGAACACTGAAGCTTTCTTT. Translation gives CASSVGPGLGNTEAFF.

This clonotype was counted a single time. The rearrangement joins TRBV6-2 or TRBV6-3 to TRBJ2-1, with 15 bases matching TRBD2. Germline CDR1 MNHEY, CDR2 SVGEGT. The CDR3 covers 18 residues. The J segment lost 1 base and the V segment lost 4 bases, leaving 5 bases of the junction unmatched. Written as DNA, the CDR3 is TGTGCCAGCAGTTCCCGGACTAGCGGGGGGGGATCCTACAATGAGCAGTTCTTC. Translating it yields CASSSRTSGGGSYNEQFF.

In its sample, this clonotype was seen once. This chain connects TRBV9 to TRBJ2-7; D is perhaps TRBD2 (6 bases). Germline V gene lookup returns CDR1 SGDLS and CDR2 YYNGEE. Trimming took off 5 bases at V and 3 bases at J, with 15 bases between the two ends. This CDR3 has 14 amino acids. The CDR3 nucleotides read TGTGCCAGCAGTCCAGGGACTTTCCTCTACGAGCAGTACTTC. It is translated as CASSPGTFLYEQYF.

The V gene is TRBV20-1, the J gene TRBJ2-5; 7 bases line up with TRBD2. The J segment lost 7 bases and the V segment lost 6 bases, leaving 11 bases of the junction unmatched. This CDR3 comprises 13 residues. The V gene's germline CDR1 is DFQATT and CDR2 SNEGSKA (reference sequence). This chain's CDR3 is CSAHPGREGTQYF. The CDR3 DNA is TGCAGTGCCCACCCGGGGAGGGAAGGGACCCAGTACTTC.

V is TRBV6-5 and J is TRBJ2-2, with a weak D call TRBD1 (5 bases). V was trimmed by 0 bases and J by 1 base, leaving 12 bases between them. Germline V gene data show CDR1 as MNHEY and CDR2 as SVGAGI. This CDR3 spans 17 amino acids. The CDR3 coding sequence is TGTGCCAGCAGTTACTCCGACAGAGCCCTGAACACCGGGGAGCTGTTTTTT. Translated: CASSYSDRALNTGELFF.

This rearrangement joins TRBV7-9 to TRBJ2-7, with D perhaps matching TRBD1 (6 bases). The CDR3 is made up of 15 amino acids. Trimming left V 1 base short and J 3 bases short, with 13 bases between. The germline V gene has CDR1 SEHNR and CDR2 FQNEAQ (reference sequence). The CDR3 nucleotides read TGTGCCAGCAGCTTAGTTTGGCACAGGGACTACGAGCAGTACGTC. Translation gives CASSLVWHRDYEQYV.

The sample holds one count of this clonotype. This chain joins TRBV15 and TRBJ2-3, with 7 bases identical to TRBD1. The CDR3 runs to 16 residues. Germline V gene data show CDR1 as LNHNV and CDR2 as YYDKDF (reference sequence). With 5 bases clipped from V and 0 bases from J, the junction kept 8 bases outside the gene matches. In DNA, the CDR3 is TGTGCCACCAGCTTTCATCGGACAGGAAGCACAGATACGCAGTATTTT. Amino acids: CATSFHRTGSTDTQYF.

The chain recombines TRBV29-1 with TRBJ2-3; 12 positions agree with TRBD1. With V trimmed by 4 bases and J by 1 base, 6 bases remained unmatched. The CDR3 is 16 amino acids. CDR1 SQVTM and CDR2 ANQGSEA come from the germline V gene. Here the CDR3 DNA reads TGCAGCGTTGCCACCAGGGACAGGGGGCGCACAGATACGCAGTATTTT. This sequence encodes CSVATRDRGRTDTQYF.

The chain uses TRBV30 and TRBJ2-2, with D perhaps matching TRBD2 (5 bases). Deletions cut 3 bases from V and 1 base from J, with 6 bases between. CDR3 length: 13 residues. The germline V gene has CDR1 GTSNPN and CDR2 SVGIG (reference sequence). CDR3 in amino acids: CAWRTMNTGELFF. The CDR3 bases are TGTGCCTGGAGGACTATGAACACCGGGGAGCTGTTTTTT.

In this sample, this clonotype turned up once. The genes are TRBV24-1 and TRBJ2-1; TRBD1 or TRBD2 may be the D gene (6 bases each). CDR3 length: 16 amino acids. Germline V gives CDR1 KGHDR, CDR2 SFDVKD. Trimming removed 3 bases at V and 6 bases at J, with 17 bases between. CDR3 sequence: CATSDAQGGKGNEQFF. As DNA, the CDR3 is TGTGCCACCAGTGATGCGCAAGGGGGGAAGGGCAATGAGCAGTTCTTC.

The genes are TRBV20-1 and TRBJ1-1; TRBD1 is a possible D gene (5 bases). This CDR3 has 12 amino acids. CDR1 is DFQATT, CDR2 SNEGSKA, per germline (reference sequence). Between the trimmed V and J ends, which lost 4 bases and 4 bases, there was a span of 10 bases. This CDR3 reads CSAKPGATEAFF. The CDR3 coding sequence is TGCAGTGCTAAACCCGGGGCCACTGAAGCTTTCTTT.

This chain joins TRBV18 and TRBJ1-1; D possibly corresponds to TRBD1 (6 bases). Trimming removed 3 bases from V and 2 bases from J, with 16 bases in between. From germline, CDR1 is KGHSH and CDR2 LQKENI. The length of the CDR3 is 16 residues. The chain's CDR3 is CASSPGGPGLNTEAFF. The CDR3 DNA follows: TGTGCCAGCTCACCGGGGGGCCCAGGCCTTAACACTGAAGCTTTCTTT.

This clonotype was detected only a few times. The J gene is TRBJ1-1, the V gene TRBV29-1; perhaps TRBD1 as D (6 bases). Trimming cost V 4 bases and J 1 base, with 13 bases left between them. Germline V lookup: CDR1 SQVTM, CDR2 ANQGSEA. The length of the CDR3 is 14 residues. For the CDR3, the DNA is TGCAGCGTTGGGTTAGGGGGTCGGAACACTGAAGCTTTCTTT. Translating it yields CSVGLGGRNTEAFF.

The V call is TRBV4-2, the J call TRBJ2-5; D possibly corresponds to TRBD2 (6 bases). Per germline, CDR1 LGHNA and CDR2 YNFKEQ. Trimming left V 0 bases short and J 3 bases short, with 20 bases between. The CDR3 is 18 amino acids. Here the CDR3 reads CASSQDHALAAGKETQYF. The CDR3 DNA is TGTGCCAGCAGCCAAGACCATGCTTTAGCGGCGGGGAAAGAGACCCAGTACTTC.

This chain uses TRBV28 with TRBJ2-7; 9 nucleotides align to TRBD1. From germline, CDR1 is MDHEN and CDR2 SYDVKM. Unmatched junction bases numbered 10, after V lost 5 bases and J lost 2 bases. The CDR3 length is 16 residues. The CDR3 sequence: CASSPDGDRVTYEQYF. The CDR3 DNA reads TGTGCCAGCAGTCCGGACGGGGACAGGGTTACCTACGAGCAGTACTTC.

This chain connects TRBV27 to TRBJ2-4; D is possibly TRBD1 (6 bases). From germline, CDR1 is MNHEY and CDR2 SMNVEV (reference sequence). CDR3 size: 16 residues. V dropped 4 bases and J dropped 5 bases, with 18 bases sitting between them. The chain's CDR3 is CASSSPSRGRQNIQYF. CDR3 bases: TGTGCCAGCAGTTCCCCCTCCAGGGGCCGCCAAAACATTCAGTACTTC.

The rearrangement links TRBV13 to TRBJ2-6; D is perhaps TRBD1 (5 bases). CDR1 and CDR2 from the germline V gene are PRHDT and FYEKMQ (reference sequence). The CDR3 length is 15 residues. V lost 8 bases to trimming and J lost 4 bases, with 15 bases between them. CDR3 residues: CASRPRVSGANVLTF. CDR3 nucleotides: TGTGCCAGCCGCCCCAGGGTTTCCGGGGCCAACGTCCTGACTTTC.

CDR3 in amino acids: CATSRGAGAGASYEQYF. The CDR3 coding sequence is TGTGCCACCAGCAGAGGGGCCGGGGCAGGGGCATCCTACGAGCAGTACTTC. The rearrangement uses TRBV15 and TRBJ2-7, with a tentative D call TRBD1 (6 bases). This CDR3 has 17 residues. Germline V CDR1 and CDR2: LNHNV, YYDKDF (reference sequence). Deletions cut 1 base from V and 1 base from J, with 17 bases between.